The 16 T cell receptor beta chains below were found in one sample sequenced in a study of T cells after yellow fever vaccination. Via MiXCR, TCRdb re-called the 5' RACE reads, giving one row per CDR3 protein. This sample has about 130,000 distinct CDR3 sequences; about 8.4% occur once, and the top ten carry under 40%. This specimen was CD8+ T cells sorted from PBMCs, taken on the day of the yellow fever booster vaccination. The receptor set was obtained from a man in his late teens or twenties who received the YFV17D yellow fever vaccine.

In this sample, this clonotype turned up a few times. This chain joins TRBV12-3 or TRBV12-4 and TRBJ2-5, with 9 bases fitting TRBD2. The CDR3 spans 16 residues. V shed 3 bases, J shed 0 bases, and the junction held 5 bases outside the gene matches. CDR3 in DNA: TGTGCCAGCAGTTTGGGAGCGGGGGGCTACCAAGAGACCCAGTACTTC. Amino acids: CASSLGAGGYQETQYF.

This clonotype showed up just a few times. This chain connects TRBV25-1 to TRBJ2-7; D is ambiguous. The germline CDR1 and CDR2 sequences are MGHDK and SYGVNS. CDR3 length: 13 amino acids. Trimming cost V 8 bases and J 6 bases, with 17 bases left between them. CDR3 nucleotides: TGTGCCAGCTCCCATTTGCTTGCAGCCGAGCAGTACTTC. It yields the protein CASSHLLAAEQYF.

This clonotype was picked up a small number of times. The rearrangement links TRBV16 to TRBJ2-4, with 7 nucleotides matching TRBD1. Germline trimming cut 3 bases from V and 4 bases from J; bases unmatched to any gene: 9. CDR3 length: 16 residues. Germline loops: CDR1 KGHSY, CDR2 FQNENV. CDR3 region: CASSQLQGSGKNIQYF. The CDR3 nucleotides are TGTGCCAGCAGCCAGCTACAGGGGTCTGGAAAAAACATTCAGTACTTC.

A few counts support this clonotype. The rearrangement joins TRBV28 to TRBJ2-7; a possible D gene is TRBD1 (5 bases). Trimming shortened V by 3 bases and J by 0 bases, and 24 bases separated the two germline ends. Looked up from germline, CDR1 is MDHEN and CDR2 is SYDVKM. The CDR3 is made up of 19 amino acids. DNA of the CDR3: TGTGCCAGCAGTTTGCCTCCCTCGGATGACAGCTTATTCTCCTACGAGCAGTACTTC. Its protein is CASSLPPSDDSLFSYEQYF.

The V gene is TRBV7-8, the J gene TRBJ2-5; D is perhaps TRBD2 (5 bases). The CDR3 contains 15 residues. The germline V gene has CDR1 SGHVS and CDR2 FQNEAQ. With 2 bases removed from V and 4 bases from J, the gap between germline ends came to 14 bases. For the CDR3, the DNA is TGTGCCAGCAGCTTAATCTCAGGACGGGGAGAGACCCAGTACTTC. Translating it yields CASSLISGRGETQYF. Drawing the rest from reference TRBV7-8 and TRBJ2-5, the complete variable domain is GAGVSQSPRYKVAKRGQDVALRCDPISGHVSLFWYQQALGQGPEFLTYFQNEAQLDKSGLPSDRFFAERPEGSVSTLKIQRTQQEDSAVYLCASSLISGRGETQYFGPGTRLLVL.

The V call is TRBV7-6, the J call TRBJ1-3, with D perhaps matching TRBD1 (6 bases). This CDR3 comprises 18 residues. Germline V lookup: CDR1 SGHVS, CDR2 FNYEAQ. Trimming left V 1 base short and J 2 bases short, with 18 bases between. CDR3 residues: CASSLDPPQGSPGNTIYF. The CDR3 DNA sequence: TGTGCCAGCAGCTTAGACCCCCCTCAGGGGAGCCCTGGAAACACCATATATTTT.

This clonotype has a handful of counts. This chain connects TRBV7-3 to TRBJ2-1, with TRBD2 identical over 9 bases. CDR3 length: 17 amino acids. After removal of 4 bases from V and 5 bases from J, the junction contained 12 bases not matched to a gene. Germline V gene lookup returns CDR1 SGHTA and CDR2 FQGTGA. The CDR3 is CASSSLPGTSPNNEQFF. The CDR3 DNA is TGTGCCAGCAGCTCCCTCCCCGGGACTAGCCCTAACAATGAGCAGTTCTTC.

This clonotype has only a few counts. The chain joins TRBV29-1 to TRBJ2-5, with TRBD2 matching over 12 bases. The CDR3 contains 18 residues. Germline CDR1 reads SQVTM; CDR2 reads ANQGSEA. The J segment lost 3 bases and the V segment lost 1 base, leaving 12 bases of the junction unmatched. The CDR3: CSVEGTTSGGNGEETQYF. The CDR3 DNA is TGCAGCGTTGAAGGGACGACTAGCGGGGGCAACGGGGAAGAGACCCAGTACTTC.

This clonotype was observed a few times. The CDR3 here is CATTDAYNEQFF. The CDR3 DNA is TGCGCCACTACGGACGCCTACAATGAGCAGTTCTTC. This chain uses TRBV10-1 with TRBJ2-1, with unresolved D. Per the germline V gene, CDR1 is WNHNN and CDR2 is SYGVQD (reference sequence). V dropped 10 bases and J dropped 2 bases, with 9 bases sitting between them. There are 12 residues in the CDR3.

This clonotype turned up a few times. The chain recombines TRBV12-5 with TRBJ1-5; 8 nucleotides line up with TRBD1. Losses at the gene ends were 1 base for V and 1 base for J; bases not matched to a gene: 9. CDR1 and CDR2 (germline): LGHNT, FRNRAP. CDR3 size: 18 residues. The DNA of the CDR3 is TGTGCTAGTGGTTTGGATAGCAGGGGGCGATTCAGCAATCAGCCCCAGCATTTT. Its protein is CASGLDSRGRFSNQPQHF.

This clonotype was observed a few times. The genes are TRBV11-2 and TRBJ2-5, with D perhaps TRBD1 (5 bases). Looked up from germline, CDR1 is SGHAT and CDR2 is FQNNGV. This CDR3 has 13 residues. V dropped 2 bases and J dropped 4 bases, with 8 bases sitting between them. CDR3 DNA sequence: TGTGCCAGCAGCTTATTCCAGGGAGAGACCCAGTACTTC. As protein: CASSLFQGETQYF.

A few counts support this clonotype. CDR3 sequence: CASSVRAGVETQYF. CDR3 DNA: TGTGCCAGCAGCGTAAGGGCGGGGGTTGAGACCCAGTACTTC. The V call is TRBV9, the J call TRBJ2-5, with 7 bases aligning to TRBD2. CDR1 is SGDLS, CDR2 YYNGEE, per germline. The CDR3 length is 14 residues. The ends lost 1 base at V and 5 bases at J; junction bases unmatched: 5.

This clonotype was seen a handful of times. The chain is built from TRBV6-5 and TRBJ2-7; a possible D gene is TRBD1 (5 bases). V was shortened by 0 bases and J by 7 bases, with 10 bases between the two germline ends. The CDR3 runs 13 residues. CDR1 MNHEY and CDR2 SVGAGI come from the germline V gene. The CDR3 spells CASSYSIRTEQYF. As DNA, the CDR3 is TGTGCCAGCAGTTACTCGATAAGGACAGAGCAGTACTTC.

This clonotype appeared a few times. This rearrangement joins TRBV13 to TRBJ2-7, with a weak D call TRBD2 (6 bases). The CDR3 extends over 13 amino acids. Trimming pared 2 bases from V and 4 bases from J, leaving 9 bases between. Germline loops: CDR1 PRHDT, CDR2 FYEKMQ (reference sequence). CDR3 DNA: TGTGCCAGCAGCTTAACCGGGGGATACGAGCAGTACTTC. Its protein is CASSLTGGYEQYF.

This clonotype was seen many times. The chain recombines TRBV5-6 with TRBJ2-7; 11 bases match TRBD1. The CDR3 is 15 amino acids. Trimming cost V 4 bases and J 6 bases; bases outside gene matches: 9. CDR1 SGHDT and CDR2 YYEEEE come from the germline V gene. CDR3 nucleotides: TGTGCCAGCAGCACTTGGGACAGGGGGATAGGCGAGCAGTACGTC. Its protein is CASSTWDRGIGEQYV.

In this sample, this clonotype turned up a few times. V is TRBV7-9 and J is TRBJ2-3; D may match TRBD1 or TRBD2 (5 bases each). Trimming removed 5 bases from V and 4 bases from J, with 19 bases in between. CDR1 and CDR2 (germline): SEHNR, FQNEAQ (reference sequence). This CDR3 is built from 16 residues. The CDR3 loop reads CASSPTTAKGADTQYF. The CDR3 nucleotides read TGTGCCAGCAGCCCGACGACAGCTAAGGGAGCAGATACGCAGTATTTT.